The T cell receptor (beta chain) described here comes from a study of shared clonotypes between healthy human individuals. Study summary: A donor's plate count was three for CD4 naive and three for CD4 memory; CD8 naive had two and CD8 memory one.

The CDR3 is made up of 13 amino acids. V lost 4 bases and J lost 2, with 9 bases in between. Germline lookup yields CDR1 WSHSY and CDR2 SAAADI. Regarding this clone: Its antigen is as yet unknown.

Here immunoSEQ multiplex PCR was the method, and the copy in TCRdb shows in-frame clones only, minus some. Of over a million clones listed, about 80% were seen once; the top ten hold roughly 0.56%. The study, taken as a whole, reports: Naive subsets generally exceeded memory subsets in estimated richness. The authors sampled blood alone, and tissue repertoires likely differ.

Sequenced sample: memory CD4+ T cells from PBMCs. The subset is: CD45RA-negative fraction. The source is a man aged 18-30 years in good health. Some clones in this sample may be carry-over from other donors' samples. V usage is TRBV10-2 and J usage is TRBJ2-7, with a weak D call TRBD1 (5 bases). The CDR3 bases are TGCGCCAGCAGTGTTGGGGCGCCCTACGAGCAGTACTTC. Translating gives CASSVGAPYEQYF.